Below are 15 T cell receptor beta chains sequenced from a single sample in a study of CD8+ T cells in alopecia areata. Treatment specified: oral pan-JAK inhibitor, 5-10 mg twice daily. Isolated RNA was reverse transcribed into cDNA used as the sequencing template. Repertoires were generated with immunoSEQ multiplex PCR, while TCRdb's copy carries only in-frame clones and drops some. Found here are hundreds of thousands of clones, 66% of them singletons; the top ten hold 0.95% to 1.5%. This specimen consisted of CD4+ T cells sorted from blood, obtained around week 46, from a patient treated with tofacitinib. The receptors derive from a human donor with alopecia areata.

The chain couples TRBV27 to TRBJ2-3; 7 bases line up with TRBD1. Trimming took 5 bases from V and 3 from J; bases not matched to a gene: 8. CDR1 MNHEY and CDR2 SMNVEV come from the germline V gene (reference sequence). This CDR3 has 15 residues. CDR3 sequence: CASSGVTGITDTQYF. In nucleotides, the CDR3 is TGTGCCAGCAGTGGGGTGACAGGGATTACAGATACGCAGTATTTT.

The V call is TRBV12-5, the J call TRBJ2-5; no definite D call. This CDR3 has 11 amino acids. The germline V and J ends were trimmed by 5 bases and 5 bases, with 6 bases remaining between them. The V gene's germline CDR1 is LGHNT and CDR2 FRNRAP. The CDR3 protein is CASGPLETQYF. CDR3 in DNA: TGTGCTAGTGGTCCCCTCGAGACCCAGTACTTC.

This chain joins TRBV5-1 and TRBJ2-5; possible D gene TRBD2, 5 bases. The DNA end lines up better with TRBJ2-7; the J call may be wrong. The CDR3 is made up of 15 amino acids. Germline lookup yields CDR1 SGHRS and CDR2 YFSETQ. Here the CDR3 DNA reads TGCGCCAGCAGCTATGACTATCAGAGCTCCTACGAGCAGTACTTC. As protein: CASSYDYQSSYEQYF.

This chain connects TRBV29-1 to TRBJ2-2; D unresolved. Germline V gene sequence: CDR1 SQVTM, CDR2 ANQGSEA. The CDR3 is 14 amino acids. V was cut by 6 bases and J by 0 bases, with 11 bases left in between. The CDR3, as DNA: TGCAGCGTGCTGCCGGGTTCGAACACCGGGGAGCTGTTTTTT. It is translated as CSVLPGSNTGELFF.

The chain employs TRBV7-2 and TRBJ2-6; no clear D. Germline CDR1 reads SGHTA; CDR2 reads FQGNSA. This CDR3 region has 16 residues. V lost 2 bases, J lost 2 bases, and 10 bases lay in between. The CDR3 region has the DNA TGTGCCAGCAGCTTACGGATTCAGGCTGGGGCCAACGTCCTGACTTTC. Amino acids: CASSLRIQAGANVLTF.

The chain has TRBV30 and TRBJ2-7; unclear D gene. Germline CDR1 GTSNPN, CDR2 SVGIG (reference sequence). The V end was cut by 2 bases, the J end by 3 bases, with 8 bases between. The CDR3 spans 12 residues. CDR3 coding DNA: TGTGCCTGGAGTTTGGCAGACTACGAGCAGTACTTC. Its translation is CAWSLADYEQYF.

This clone was found once. The chain has TRBV29-1 and TRBJ2-2; D gene unclear. CDR1 and CDR2 (germline): SQVTM, ANQGSEA. The CDR3 is 13 amino acids. V was shortened by 6 bases and J by 0 bases, with 8 bases between the two germline ends. CDR3 nucleotides: TGCAGCGTGAAACTGCCGAACACCGGGGAGCTGTTTTTT. Translating gives CSVKLPNTGELFF.

The V gene is TRBV29-1, the J gene TRBJ2-1; unclear D gene. The CDR3 length is 14 residues. Germline assignment: CDR1 SQVTM and CDR2 ANQGSEA. V lost 4 bases, J lost 5 bases, and 15 bases lay in between. CDR3 loop: CSVVGRLGNNEQFF. CDR3 sequence (DNA): TGCAGCGTTGTTGGCAGGTTGGGTAACAATGAGCAGTTCTTC.

In nucleotides, the CDR3 is TGCGCCAGCAGCCAAGGGGACAGGGGTTGGAGAGAGCAGTACTTC. This codes for CASSQGDRGWREQYF. The genes are TRBV4-3 and TRBJ2-7; 10 positions agree with TRBD1. CDR3 length equals 15 residues. V gave up 1 base and J gave up 7 bases; unmatched junction bases: 7. Germline V gene sequence: CDR1 LGHNA, CDR2 YSLEER.

This chain uses TRBV7-6 with TRBJ2-1, with D perhaps given as TRBD1 or TRBD2 (5 bases each). CDR1 and CDR2 (germline): SGHVS, FNYEAQ. Trimming took off 6 bases at V and 4 bases at J, with 16 bases between the two ends. CDR3 size: 15 residues. The CDR3 protein is CASRPGTASYNEQFF. The CDR3 nucleotides are TGTGCCAGCAGACCTGGGACGGCATCGTACAATGAGCAGTTCTTC.

The V and J genes are TRBV5-1 and TRBJ2-3, with unresolved D. Germline lookup yields CDR1 SGHRS and CDR2 YFSETQ. V was pared by 7 bases and J by 4 bases, with 13 bases between. The CDR3 is made up of 13 amino acids. DNA for the CDR3: TGCGCCAGCGCTCTGTTCCCGGCAGATACGCAGTATTTT. Amino acid sequence: CASALFPADTQYF.

This clone appeared a few times. The chain links TRBV4-3 to TRBJ1-2; D is unresolved. The CDR3 contains 16 residues. The ends were cut back, 0 bases at V and 7 bases at J, with 18 bases in the middle. Germline V CDR1 and CDR2: LGHNA, YSLEER. CDR3 region: CASSQELVLGMGGYTF. CDR3 nucleotides: TGCGCCAGCAGCCAAGAACTTGTGCTGGGGATGGGTGGCTACACCTTC.

The J gene is TRBJ2-6, the V gene TRBV7-2; D is unclear. Deletions cut 5 bases from V and 2 bases from J, with 10 bases between. The germline CDR1 and CDR2 sequences are SGHTA and FQGNSA. This CDR3 region has 15 residues. DNA of the CDR3: TGTGCCAGCAGCCTCCGTGGGGCTGGGGCCAACGTCCTGACTTTC. It is translated as CASSLRGAGANVLTF.

This chain uses TRBV11-2 with TRBJ1-2; unclear D gene. The CDR3 runs 13 residues. V shed 0 bases and J shed 5 bases, with 7 bases lying between them. Germline V gene sequence: CDR1 SGHAT, CDR2 FQNNGV. The CDR3 nucleotides are TGTGCCAGCAGCTTAGATACCATGTATGGCTACACCTTC. It specifies CASSLDTMYGYTF.

V gene TRBV25-1 combines with J gene TRBJ1-2; no reliable D call. Germline V gene sequence: CDR1 MGHDK, CDR2 SYGVNS. This CDR3 has 15 amino acids. V lost 3 bases and J 6 bases, leaving 17 bases between the germline ends. CDR3 region: CASSDLAEPVHGYTF. The CDR3 DNA is TGTGCCAGCAGTGATCTGGCAGAGCCCGTCCATGGCTACACCTTC.